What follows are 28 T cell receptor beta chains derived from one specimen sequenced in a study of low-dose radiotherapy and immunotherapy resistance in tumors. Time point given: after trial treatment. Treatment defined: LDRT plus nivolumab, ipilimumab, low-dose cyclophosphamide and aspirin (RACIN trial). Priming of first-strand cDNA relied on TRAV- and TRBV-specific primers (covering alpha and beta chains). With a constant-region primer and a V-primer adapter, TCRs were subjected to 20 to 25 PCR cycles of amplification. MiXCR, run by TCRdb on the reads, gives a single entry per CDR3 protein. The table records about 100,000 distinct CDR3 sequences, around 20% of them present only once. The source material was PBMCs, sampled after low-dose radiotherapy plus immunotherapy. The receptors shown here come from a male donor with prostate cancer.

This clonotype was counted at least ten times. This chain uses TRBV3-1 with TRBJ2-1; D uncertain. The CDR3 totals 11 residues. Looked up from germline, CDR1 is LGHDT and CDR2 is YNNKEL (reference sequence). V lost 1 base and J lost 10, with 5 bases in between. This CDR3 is CASSQVEEQFF. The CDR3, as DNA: TGTGCCAGCAGCCAAGTAGAGGAGCAGTTCTTC.

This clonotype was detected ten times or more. The CDR3 DNA is TGCGCCAGCAGCCAACGGTTGGGCAATGAGCAGTTCTTC. Protein product: CASSQRLGNEQFF. This sequence joins TRBV4-1 and TRBJ2-1; D not resolved. From germline, CDR1 is MGHRA and CDR2 YSYEKL. CDR3 length equals 13 residues. V was cut by 2 bases and J by 6 bases, with 8 bases left in between.

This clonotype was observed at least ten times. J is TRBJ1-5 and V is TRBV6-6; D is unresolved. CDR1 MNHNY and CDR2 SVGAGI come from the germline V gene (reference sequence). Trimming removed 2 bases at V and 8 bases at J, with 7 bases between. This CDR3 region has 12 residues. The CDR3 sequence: CASSYPPEPQHF. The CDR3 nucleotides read TGTGCCAGCAGTTACCCCCCCGAGCCCCAGCATTTT.

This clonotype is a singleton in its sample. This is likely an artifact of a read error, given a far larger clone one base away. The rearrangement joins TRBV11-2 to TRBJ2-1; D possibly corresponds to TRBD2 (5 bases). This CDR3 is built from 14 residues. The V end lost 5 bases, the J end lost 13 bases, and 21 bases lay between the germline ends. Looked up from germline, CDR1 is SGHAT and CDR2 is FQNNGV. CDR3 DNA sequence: TGTGCCAGCAGCCCGAGGGTCCTTGAGGAGACCCAGTTCTTC. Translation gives CASSPRVLEETQFF.

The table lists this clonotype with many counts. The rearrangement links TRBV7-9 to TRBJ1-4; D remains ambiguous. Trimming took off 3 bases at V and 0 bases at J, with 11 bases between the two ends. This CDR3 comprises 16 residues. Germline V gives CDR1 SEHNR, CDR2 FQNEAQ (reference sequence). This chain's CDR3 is CASSFAPTATNEKLFF. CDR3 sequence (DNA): TGTGCCAGCAGCTTTGCGCCAACTGCAACTAATGAAAAACTGTTTTTT.

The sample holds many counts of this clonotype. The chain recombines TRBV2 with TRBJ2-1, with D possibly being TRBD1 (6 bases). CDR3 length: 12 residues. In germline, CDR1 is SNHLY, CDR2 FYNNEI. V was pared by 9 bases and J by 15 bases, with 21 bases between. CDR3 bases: TGTGCCAGGTTAACTCGACAGGCCAGGCTGTTCTTC. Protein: CARLTRQARLFF.

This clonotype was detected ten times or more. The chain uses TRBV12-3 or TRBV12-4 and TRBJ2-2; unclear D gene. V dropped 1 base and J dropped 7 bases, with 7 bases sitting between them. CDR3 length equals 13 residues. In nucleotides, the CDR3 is TGTGCCAGCAGTTTAGAGCTATTCGGGGAGCTGTTTTTT. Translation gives CASSLELFGELFF.

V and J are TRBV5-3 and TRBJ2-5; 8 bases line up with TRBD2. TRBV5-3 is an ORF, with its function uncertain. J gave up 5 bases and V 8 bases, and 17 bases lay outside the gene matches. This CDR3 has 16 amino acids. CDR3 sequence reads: CASSVLSGGGWETQYF. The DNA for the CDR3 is TGTGCCAGCAGCGTACTTTCCGGGGGGGGCTGGGAGACCCAGTACTTC.

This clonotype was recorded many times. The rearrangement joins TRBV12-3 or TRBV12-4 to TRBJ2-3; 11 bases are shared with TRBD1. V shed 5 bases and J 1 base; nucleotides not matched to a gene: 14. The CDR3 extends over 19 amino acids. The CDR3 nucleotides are TGTGCCAGCAGTCCCCCCGCGGACAGGGGGCAGTTTGGCACAGATACGCAGTATTTT. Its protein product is CASSPPADRGQFGTDTQYF.

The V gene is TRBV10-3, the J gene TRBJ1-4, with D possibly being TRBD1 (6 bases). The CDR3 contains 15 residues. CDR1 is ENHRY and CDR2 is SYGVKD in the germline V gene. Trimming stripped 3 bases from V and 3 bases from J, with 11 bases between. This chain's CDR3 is CAISEGGQPNEKLFF. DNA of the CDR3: TGTGCCATCAGTGAAGGAGGACAGCCTAATGAAAAACTGTTTTTT.

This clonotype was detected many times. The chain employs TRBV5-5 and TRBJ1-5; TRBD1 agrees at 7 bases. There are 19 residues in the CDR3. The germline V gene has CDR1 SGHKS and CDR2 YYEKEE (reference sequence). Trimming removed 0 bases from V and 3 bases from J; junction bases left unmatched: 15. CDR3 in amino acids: CASSLAVGRQGLNNQPQHF. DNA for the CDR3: TGTGCCAGCAGCTTGGCGGTTGGTAGACAGGGTTTGAACAATCAGCCCCAGCATTTT.

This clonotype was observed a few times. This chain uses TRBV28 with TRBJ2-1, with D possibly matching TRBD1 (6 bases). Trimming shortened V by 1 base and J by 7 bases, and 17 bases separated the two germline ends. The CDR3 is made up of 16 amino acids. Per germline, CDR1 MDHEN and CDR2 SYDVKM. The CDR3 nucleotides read TGTGCCAGCAGTTTATCCCCTCGACAGGTGGGGAATGAGCAGTTCTTC. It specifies CASSLSPRQVGNEQFF.

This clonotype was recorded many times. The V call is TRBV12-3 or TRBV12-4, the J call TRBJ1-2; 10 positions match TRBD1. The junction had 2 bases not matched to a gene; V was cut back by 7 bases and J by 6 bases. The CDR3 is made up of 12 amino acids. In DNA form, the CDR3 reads TGTGCCAGCACCGGGACAGGGGATGGCTACACCTTC. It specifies CASTGTGDGYTF.

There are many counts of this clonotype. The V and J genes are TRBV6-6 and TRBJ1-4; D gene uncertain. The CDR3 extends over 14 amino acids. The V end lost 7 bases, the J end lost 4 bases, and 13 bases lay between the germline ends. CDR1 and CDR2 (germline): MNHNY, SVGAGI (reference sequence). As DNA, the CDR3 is TGTGCCAGCATCGACCCAAGGGATAATGAAAAACTGTTTTTT. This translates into CASIDPRDNEKLFF.

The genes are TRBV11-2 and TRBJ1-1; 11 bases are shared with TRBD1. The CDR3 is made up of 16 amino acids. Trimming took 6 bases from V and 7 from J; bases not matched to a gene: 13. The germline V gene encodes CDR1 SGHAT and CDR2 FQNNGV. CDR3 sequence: CASSQGGWDRGNEAFF. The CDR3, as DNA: TGTGCCAGCAGTCAAGGGGGTTGGGACAGGGGGAATGAAGCTTTCTTT.

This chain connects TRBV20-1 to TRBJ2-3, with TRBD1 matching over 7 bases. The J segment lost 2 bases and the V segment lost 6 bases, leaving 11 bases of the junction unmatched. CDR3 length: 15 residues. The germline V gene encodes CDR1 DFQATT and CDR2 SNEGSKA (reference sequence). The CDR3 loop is CSAPSGTDPTDTQYF. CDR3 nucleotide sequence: TGCAGTGCCCCATCCGGGACAGACCCCACAGATACGCAGTATTTT.

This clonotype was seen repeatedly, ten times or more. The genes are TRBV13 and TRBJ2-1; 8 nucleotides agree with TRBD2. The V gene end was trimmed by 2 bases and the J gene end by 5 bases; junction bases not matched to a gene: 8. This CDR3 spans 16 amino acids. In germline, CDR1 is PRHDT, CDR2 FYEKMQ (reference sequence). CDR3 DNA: TGTGCCAGCAGCTTAAGCCGAAGCGGGGGCCACAATGAGCAGTTCTTC. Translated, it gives CASSLSRSGGHNEQFF.

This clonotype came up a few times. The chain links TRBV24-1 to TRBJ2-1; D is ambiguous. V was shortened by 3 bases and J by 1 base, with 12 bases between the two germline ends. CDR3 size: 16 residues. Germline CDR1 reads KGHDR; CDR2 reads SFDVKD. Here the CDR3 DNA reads TGTGCCACCAGTGATGGACGGGCCGGTTCCTACAATGAGCAGTTCTTC. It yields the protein CATSDGRAGSYNEQFF.

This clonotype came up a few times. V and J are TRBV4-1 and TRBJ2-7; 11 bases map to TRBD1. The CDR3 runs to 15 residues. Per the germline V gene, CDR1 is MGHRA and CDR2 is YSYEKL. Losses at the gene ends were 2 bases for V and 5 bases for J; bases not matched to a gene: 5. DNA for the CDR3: TGCGCCAGCAGCCAACACGGACAGGGGGCCGACGAGCAGTACTTC. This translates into CASSQHGQGADEQYF.

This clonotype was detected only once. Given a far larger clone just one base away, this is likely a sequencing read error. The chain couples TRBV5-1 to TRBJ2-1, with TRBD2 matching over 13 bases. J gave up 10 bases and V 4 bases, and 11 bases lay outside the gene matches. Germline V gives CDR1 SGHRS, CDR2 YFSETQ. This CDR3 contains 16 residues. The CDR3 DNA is TGCGCCAGCAGCCCCTCGACTAGCGGGGGGCCGGGCGAGCAGTTCTTC. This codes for CASSPSTSGGPGEQFF.

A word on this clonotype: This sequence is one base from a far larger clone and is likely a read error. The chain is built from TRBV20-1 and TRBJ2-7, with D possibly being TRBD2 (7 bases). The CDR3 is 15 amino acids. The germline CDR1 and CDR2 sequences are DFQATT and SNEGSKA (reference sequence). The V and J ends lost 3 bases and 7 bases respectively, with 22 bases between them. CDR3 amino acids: CSASDRGAFYNEQYF. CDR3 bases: TGCAGTGCTAGTGATCGGGGGGCCTTCTACAATGAGCAGTACTTC.

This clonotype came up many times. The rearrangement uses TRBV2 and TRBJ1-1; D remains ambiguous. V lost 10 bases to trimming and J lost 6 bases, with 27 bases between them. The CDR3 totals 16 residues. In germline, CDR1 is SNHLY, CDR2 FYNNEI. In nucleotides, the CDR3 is TGTGCCACCGCTTACCCCTTGGGGTTCTTAACCGCTGAAGCTTTCTTT. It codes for CATAYPLGFLTAEAFF.

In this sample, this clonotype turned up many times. The CDR3 loop reads CASSLEQGVHGELFF. CDR3 DNA: TGCGCCAGCAGCTTGGAGCAGGGGGTCCACGGGGAGCTGTTTTTT. The rearrangement links TRBV5-1 to TRBJ2-2, with 7 bases matching TRBD1. The CDR3 consists of 15 residues. Germline V CDR1 and CDR2: SGHRS, YFSETQ. J gave up 7 bases and V 0 bases, and 6 bases lay outside the gene matches.

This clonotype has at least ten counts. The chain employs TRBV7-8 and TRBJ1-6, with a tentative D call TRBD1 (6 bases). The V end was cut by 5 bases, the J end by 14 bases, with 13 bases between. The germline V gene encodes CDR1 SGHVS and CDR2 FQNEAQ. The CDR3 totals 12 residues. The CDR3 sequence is CASSRQGTSLHF. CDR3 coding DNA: TGTGCCAGCAGCCGGCAGGGGACTTCCCTCCACTTT.

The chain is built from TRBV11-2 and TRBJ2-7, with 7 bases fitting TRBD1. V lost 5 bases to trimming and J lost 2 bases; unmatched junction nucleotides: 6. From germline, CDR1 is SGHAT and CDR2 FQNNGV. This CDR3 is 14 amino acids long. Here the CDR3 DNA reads TGTGCCAGCAGCCCCGACAGGGCCCCCTACGAGCAGTACTTC. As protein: CASSPDRAPYEQYF.

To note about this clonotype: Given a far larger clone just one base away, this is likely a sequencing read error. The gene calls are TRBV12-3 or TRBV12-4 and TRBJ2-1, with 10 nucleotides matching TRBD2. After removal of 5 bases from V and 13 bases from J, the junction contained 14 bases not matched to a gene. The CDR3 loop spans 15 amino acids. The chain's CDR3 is CASSPRTSGKNIQFF. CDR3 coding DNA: TGTGCCAGCAGTCCCAGGACTAGCGGAAAAAACATTCAGTTCTTC.

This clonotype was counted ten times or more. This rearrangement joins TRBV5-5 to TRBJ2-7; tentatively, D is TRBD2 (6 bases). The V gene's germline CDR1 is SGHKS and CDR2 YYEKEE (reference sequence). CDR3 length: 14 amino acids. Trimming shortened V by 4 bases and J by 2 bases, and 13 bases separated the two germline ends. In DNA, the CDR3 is TGTGCCAGCAGCCCACGGGGGTCGGCCTACGAGCAGTACTTC. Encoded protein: CASSPRGSAYEQYF.

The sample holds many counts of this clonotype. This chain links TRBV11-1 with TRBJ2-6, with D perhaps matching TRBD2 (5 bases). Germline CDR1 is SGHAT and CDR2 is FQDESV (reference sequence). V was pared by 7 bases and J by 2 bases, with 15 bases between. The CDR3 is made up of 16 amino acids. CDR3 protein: CASTDYGFAGANVLTF. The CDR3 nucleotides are TGTGCCAGCACCGACTACGGCTTCGCTGGGGCCAACGTCCTGACTTTC.